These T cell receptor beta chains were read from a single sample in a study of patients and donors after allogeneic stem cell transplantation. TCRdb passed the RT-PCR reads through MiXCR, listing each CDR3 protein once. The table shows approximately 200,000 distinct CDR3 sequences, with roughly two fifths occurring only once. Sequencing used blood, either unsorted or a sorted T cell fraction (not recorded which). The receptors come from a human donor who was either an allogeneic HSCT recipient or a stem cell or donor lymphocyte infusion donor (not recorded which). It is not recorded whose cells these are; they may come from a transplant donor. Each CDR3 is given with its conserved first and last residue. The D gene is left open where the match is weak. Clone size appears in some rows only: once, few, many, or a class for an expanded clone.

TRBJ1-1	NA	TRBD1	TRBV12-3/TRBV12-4	TGTGCCAGCAGCTTCTTCCCAGGGGGCACTGAAGCTTTCTTT	CASSFFPGGTEAFF
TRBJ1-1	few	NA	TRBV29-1	TGCAGCGCCAGGGCACAGTACACTGAAGCTTTCTTT	CSARAQYTEAFF
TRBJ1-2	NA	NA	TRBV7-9	TGTGCCAGCAGCTTCGTCGGACTTTCTAACTATGGCTACACCTTC	CASSFVGLSNYGYTF
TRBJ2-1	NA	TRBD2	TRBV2	TGTGCCAGCAGTTCGTTAGCGGGGGGGTACAATGAGCAGTTCTTC	CASSSLAGGYNEQFF
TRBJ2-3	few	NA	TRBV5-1	TGCGCCAGCAGCTTCACAGTACCGAGCGATACGCAGTATTTT	CASSFTVPSDTQYF
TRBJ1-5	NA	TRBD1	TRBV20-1	TGCAGTGCTAGCCCCTTGCGAGGGAGGGGGCATCAGCCCCAGCATTTT	CSASPLRGRGHQPQHF
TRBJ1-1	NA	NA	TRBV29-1	TGCAGCGTTGAACTGCAGGCGAAGAACACTGAAGCTTTCTTT	CSVELQAKNTEAFF
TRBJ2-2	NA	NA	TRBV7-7	TGTGCCAGCAGCTTAGAAGGGTCCGGGGAGCTGTTTTTT	CASSLEGSGELFF
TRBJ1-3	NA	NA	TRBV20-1	TGCAGTGCTAGGGGAACCCAAAGGGACACCATATATTTT	CSARGTQRDTIYF
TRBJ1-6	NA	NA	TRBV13	TGTGCCAGCAGCTTAGGCCTAAAGGGATATAATTCACCCCTCCACTTT	CASSLGLKGYNSPLHF
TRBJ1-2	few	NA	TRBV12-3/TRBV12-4	TGTGCCAGCAGTTTTGGTGACAGGAGAAACTATGGCTACACCTTC	CASSFGDRRNYGYTF
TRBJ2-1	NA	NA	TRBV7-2	TGTGCCAGCAGCTTATTGGTGCTCTCCTACAATGAGCAGTTCTTC	CASSLLVLSYNEQFF
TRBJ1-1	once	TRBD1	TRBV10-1	TGCGCCAGCAGTGAGCCGGACGGACAGGGATCGAACACTGAAGCTTTCTTT	CASSEPDGQGSNTEAFF
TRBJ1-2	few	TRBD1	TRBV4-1	TGCGCCAGCAGCGGAACGGACAGGACAGCTAACTATGGCTACACCTTC	CASSGTDRTANYGYTF
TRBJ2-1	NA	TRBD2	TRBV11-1	TGTGCCAGCAGCCGGACTAGCGGGGGGGCGAACAATGAGCAGTTCTTC	CASSRTSGGANNEQFF
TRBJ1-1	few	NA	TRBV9	TGTGCCAGCAGCGTAAAAGGGTCCACTGAAGCTTTCTTT	CASSVKGSTEAFF
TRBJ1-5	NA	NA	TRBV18	TGTGCCACCTCTGGGCAAGGGCCCCAGCATTTT	CATSGQGPQHF
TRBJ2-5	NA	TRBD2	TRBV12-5	TGTGCTAGTGGACCAGGGAGGGGAGAGACCCAGTACTTC	CASGPGRGETQYF
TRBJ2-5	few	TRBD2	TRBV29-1	TGCAGCGTTGAAGATGGACTAGCGGCCGGGACCCAGTACTTC	CSVEDGLAAGTQYF
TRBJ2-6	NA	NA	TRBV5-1	TGCGCCAGCAGCTTATACAGTCGCTCTGGGGCCAACGTCCTGACTTTC	CASSLYSRSGANVLTF
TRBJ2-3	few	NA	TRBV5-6	TGTGCCAGCAGCTTGCTGCCTTCTAGCACAGATACGCAGTATTTT	CASSLLPSSTDTQYF
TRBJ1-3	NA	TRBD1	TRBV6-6	TGTGCCAGCAGCCGCCGGGACAGGGGTTCGAACACCATATATTTT	CASSRRDRGSNTIYF
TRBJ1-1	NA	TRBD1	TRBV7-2	TGTGCCAGCAGCTCATACAGGGGAGGAGTCACTGAAGCTTTCTTT	CASSSYRGGVTEAFF
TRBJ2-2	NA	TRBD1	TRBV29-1	TGCAGCGTTAGGACCGACAGGGGCCCCACCGGGGAGCTGTTTTTT	CSVRTDRGPTGELFF
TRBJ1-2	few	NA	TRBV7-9	TGTGCCAGCAGCTTCCAGGGCTCCAGCTATGGCTACACCTTC	CASSFQGSSYGYTF
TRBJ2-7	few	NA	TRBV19	TGTGCCAGTAGGTGCCAGGGGTGCTACGAGCAGTACTTC	CASRCQGCYEQYF
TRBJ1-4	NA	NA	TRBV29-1	TGCAGCGTTGAAGGCCCCAGAGGAAATGAAAAACTGTTTTTT	CSVEGPRGNEKLFF
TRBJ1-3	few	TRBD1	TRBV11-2	TGTGCCAGCAGCTTAGCCGGACAGGGGGACACCATATATTTT	CASSLAGQGDTIYF
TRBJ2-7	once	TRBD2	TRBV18	TGTGCCAGCTCACCAGGAACTAGCGCTTTCACCTACGAGCAGTACTTC	CASSPGTSAFTYEQYF
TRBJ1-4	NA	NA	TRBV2	TGTGCCAGCAGGTGGTCCAGCTTGGGGGAAAAACTGTTTTTT	CASRWSSLGEKLFF
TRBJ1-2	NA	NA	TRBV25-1	TGTGCCAGCGGTGTAGGGAACTATGGCTACACCTTC	CASGVGNYGYTF
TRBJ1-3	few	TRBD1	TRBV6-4	TGTGCCAGCAGTGACTCGCCGGGACAGGGGCCAAACTCTGGAAACACCATATATTTT	CASSDSPGQGPNSGNTIYF
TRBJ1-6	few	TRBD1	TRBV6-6	TGTGCCAGCAGGGAGGTAGGGGCAGGGGGTAATTCACCCCTCCACTTT	CASREVGAGGNSPLHF
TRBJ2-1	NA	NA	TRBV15	TGTGCCACCAGCACACAATCTATTGAGCAGTTCTTC	CATSTQSIEQFF
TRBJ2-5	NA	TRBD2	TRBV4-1	TGCGCCAGCAGCCATCTCGGGACTATGGAGACCCAGTACTTC	CASSHLGTMETQYF
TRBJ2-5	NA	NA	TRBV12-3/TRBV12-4	TGTGCCAGCAGTTTAGTAGTGGTTCAGCAAGAGACCCAGTACTTC	CASSLVVVQQETQYF
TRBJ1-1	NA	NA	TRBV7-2	TGTGCCAGCAGCCCCAACACGGGGATGTCTACTGAAGCTTTCTTT	CASSPNTGMSTEAFF
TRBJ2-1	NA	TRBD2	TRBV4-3	TGCGCCAGCAGCCAGAGCTCGGGGGGTTCTGAGCAGTTCTTC	CASSQSSGGSEQFF
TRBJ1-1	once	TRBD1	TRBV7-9	TGTGCCGCGGCGGGGACAGGGGACGGGAACACTGAAGCTTTCTTT	CAAAGTGDGNTEAFF
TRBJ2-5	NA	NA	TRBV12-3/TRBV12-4	TGTGCCAGCACCCTCTTCATGGGACTTGGGGAGACCCAGTACTTC	CASTLFMGLGETQYF
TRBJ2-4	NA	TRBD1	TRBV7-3	TGTGCCAGCAGCTCCCGGACAGGACCCGAAAACATTCAGTACTTC	CASSSRTGPENIQYF
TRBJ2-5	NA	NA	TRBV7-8	TGTGCCAGCAGCCGGAACGGGCTAGCGGAGACCCAGTACTTC	CASSRNGLAETQYF
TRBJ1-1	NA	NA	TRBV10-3	TGTGCCATCAGTGAGAGGGGGTCGAACACTGAAGCTTTCTTT	CAISERGSNTEAFF
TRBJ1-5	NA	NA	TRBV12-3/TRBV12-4	TGTGCCAGCAGTTTTCCAGGGACCCAGCCCCAGCATTTT	CASSFPGTQPQHF
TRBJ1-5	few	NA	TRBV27	TGTGCCAGCAGTTTATCGTCCGGGCTTGCCCAGCATTTT	CASSLSSGLAQHF
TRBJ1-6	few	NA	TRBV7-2	TGTGCCAGCAGCCTCTCCGGGCTGGGGGCCCTCCACTTT	CASSLSGLGALHF
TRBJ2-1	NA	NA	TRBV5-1	TGCGCCAGCAGTTTTAGCAGGGGATACAATGAGCAGTTCTTC	CASSFSRGYNEQFF
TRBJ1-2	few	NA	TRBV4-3	TGCGCCAGCAGCCAACAGGGTCTTGGCTATGGCTACACCTTC	CASSQQGLGYGYTF
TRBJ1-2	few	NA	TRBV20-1	TGCAGTGCTAGACAGGACCTATTATATGGCTACACCTTC	CSARQDLLYGYTF
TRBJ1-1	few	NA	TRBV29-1	TGCAGCGTTGGCCGACTGAACACTGAAGCTTTCTTT	CSVGRLNTEAFF
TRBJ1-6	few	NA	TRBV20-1	TGCAGTGCTAGAGACATAGGGGGGTCGAATTCACCCCTCCACTTT	CSARDIGGSNSPLHF
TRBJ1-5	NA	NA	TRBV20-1	TGCAGTGCTAGAGATATCCGCCAGCGGCCCCAGCATTTT	CSARDIRQRPQHF
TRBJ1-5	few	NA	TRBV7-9	TGTGCCGGGCAATCAGGGGCTCAGCCCCAGCATTTT	CAGQSGAQPQHF
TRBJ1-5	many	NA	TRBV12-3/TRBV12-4	TGTGCCAGCAGTTTAAATCCTAATCAGCCCCAGCATTTT	CASSLNPNQPQHF
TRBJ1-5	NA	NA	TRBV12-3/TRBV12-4	TGTGCCAGCAGTTTTCAGATCAATCAGCCCCAGCATTTT	CASSFQINQPQHF
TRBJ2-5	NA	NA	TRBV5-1	TGCGCCAGCAGCTTGGGCTTGACGGAACAAGAGACCCAGTACTTC	CASSLGLTEQETQYF
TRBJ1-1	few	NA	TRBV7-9	TGTGCCAGCAGCCCCTCAGGATTTTCTAAACTGGCTGAAGCTTTCTTT	CASSPSGFSKLAEAFF